This TCR beta chain is drawn from a study of synovial regulatory T cells in juvenile arthritis (dated by TCRdb to the mid-2010s). With regard to the full study: Of the sequenced patients, about 6 received methotrexate, one received methotrexate plus infliximab, three were therapy-naive, and one had no treatment information. TCRbeta CDR3 repertoires of blood iaTreg cells, other blood Treg cells and synovial fluid Treg cells from matched patient samples were compared in the study. Although effector T cell subsets in the cohort were also sequenced for comparisons, the Treg dataset on its own covers only blood and synovial fluid Treg cells. TCR repertoire comparisons included Treg and Teff subsets from about eleven JIA patients with active disease. Overall results and qualifications from the work: Synovial Treg cells shared more CDR3 sequences with iaTreg cells than with other blood Treg cells; Chao-Jaccard similarity confirmed closer relation. iaTreg TCR repertoires were found to be largely private across patients and to partially overlap with synovial Teff and blood CPL repertoires. Blood iaTreg cells showed lower TCR diversity than other blood Treg cells, consistent with antigen-driven expansion.

About this clone itself: Its antigen is still unknown.

The CDR3 holds 13 amino acids from the cysteine to the phenylalanine. No DNA sequence is on record. As encoded in the germline V gene, CDR1 is MNHNS while CDR2 is SASEGT. The donors for the TCR repertoire analysis were approximately 11 juvenile idiopathic arthritis patients with active disease who had not reached inactive disease, of whom 3 were polyarticular and 8 were oligoarticular. The TCR-sequenced patients had a median age of approximately 12 years (range about 2.4-22.9) and median disease duration of roughly seven years (range 0.2-19.1). The samples for TCR repertoire analysis were obtained at two Italian centres. Peripheral blood mononuclear cells were separated on a Histopaque-1077 density gradient and then cryopreserved in around 90% FCS with about 10% DMSO. Libraries were constructed by the immunoSEQ multiplex PCR assay. TCRbeta CDR3 sequencing was carried out by Adaptive Biotechnologies. In the source study's methods: Repertoire similarity was assessed with the Chao-modified Jaccard index and with the median clonotype overlap from 200 random subsamples of equal sample size. The similarity analyses were run on either productive nucleotide sequences or amino acid sequences translated in silico. To compare repertoires, the researchers applied hierarchical clustering with single linkage as well as t-SNE, based on Chao-modified Jaccard distances. Repertoire diversity was assessed with the Renyi index over a range of alpha values after the sample sizes were normalised. TCRdb re-hosts the immuneACCESS table, in-frame sequences only. Its copies lack some clones; in the studies checked, an unresolved V gene accounts for under half of them, and the cause for the rest is not known. That table is the source of V, J and clone size, and D and trimming were worked out from the DNA. This sample's listing comprises more than 7,500 clones. The top ten hold 0.95% to 1% of the sample.

The sequence links TRBV6-1 to TRBJ2-7. This clonotype was obtained from a donor between 2 and 29 years old with juvenile idiopathic arthritis. Material: Treg cells from blood. The meaning of the sample's cell subset or site label: remaining (HLA-DR-negative) circulating blood Treg cells. CDR3 protein: CASSRTGFNEQYF.